The 25 T cell receptor beta chains below all came from one sample that was sequenced in a study of Ad26.COV2.S vaccination and SARS-CoV-2 variants. Profiling relied on immunoSEQ multiplex PCR, and the TCRdb table lists in-frame clones only, not all of them. The table has 430,000 or so clones, 90% seen once. As to treatment: around 19 received Ad26.COV2.S at low or high dose, single or two shots; about 5 received placebo; per-sample allocation not given. Sample collection was performed on day 63 after the first vaccine or placebo injection. This material consisted of peripheral blood, taken in a trial of Ad26.COV2.S vaccine versus placebo. The receptor source for this set is a person aged 18-65 years who received the Ad26.COV2.S COVID-19 vaccine or a placebo.

This chain links TRBV30 with TRBJ2-1, with D possibly TRBD2 on 6 matching bases. The CDR3 is made up of 16 amino acids. The germline gives CDR1 GTSNPN, CDR2 SVGIG (reference sequence). CDR3 in amino acids: CAVTPGLSHFYNEQFF. The CDR3 region has the DNA TGTGCTGTTACTCCGGGACTTAGCCACTTTTACAATGAGCAGTTCTTC.

The CDR3 DNA follows: TGTGCCACCAGTGATTTGAACGGGAGGGGATTGGGAGATACGCAGTATTTT. This sequence encodes CATSDLNGRGLGDTQYF. The V and J genes are TRBV24-1 and TRBJ2-3; TRBD2 matches at 8 bases. This CDR3 has 17 amino acids. Germline CDR1 KGHDR, CDR2 SFDVKD. The V and J ends lost 0 bases and 5 bases, in that order; junction bases with no gene match: 9.

This clone was observed once. This chain joins TRBV4-2 and TRBJ2-7; D ambiguous. CDR1 LGHNA and CDR2 YNFKEQ come from the germline V gene. V was clipped by 0 bases and J by 5 bases, with 20 bases between them. This CDR3 spans 17 amino acids. CDR3 sequence (DNA): TGTGCCAGCAGCCAAGAGGAAGGTTTGCTCGGATTTAACGAGCAGTACTTC. Its protein is CASSQEEGLLGFNEQYF.

The chain combines TRBV7-2 with TRBJ2-1; the D is unclear. From germline, CDR1 is SGHTA and CDR2 FQGNSA. This CDR3 is built from 15 residues. Trimming cost V 5 bases and J 8 bases, with 19 bases left between them. CDR3 in amino acids: CASSVGRTKRDEQFF. CDR3 nucleotide sequence: TGTGCCAGCAGCGTAGGACGCACCAAACGCGATGAGCAGTTCTTC.

V usage is TRBV4-1 and J usage is TRBJ2-1; a weak D match, TRBD2 (5 bases). The CDR3 has 16 amino acids. Germline assignment: CDR1 MGHRA and CDR2 YSYEKL. V was cut by 4 bases and J by 0 bases, with 13 bases left in between. The CDR3 DNA is TGCGCCAGCAGCCTTAGCGAGGAAAGCTCCTACAATGAGCAGTTCTTC. This encodes CASSLSEESSYNEQFF.

The rearrangement joins TRBV19 to TRBJ2-1; 10 bases line up with TRBD2. The ends lost 6 bases at V and 5 bases at J; junction bases unmatched: 4. The germline gives CDR1 LNHDA, CDR2 SQIVND (reference sequence). This CDR3 comprises 14 residues. CDR3 coding DNA: TGTGCCAGTAGGGGGACTAGCGCTCACAATGAGCAGTTCTTC. As protein: CASRGTSAHNEQFF. The full variable domain, with the rest looked up from reference TRBV19 and TRBJ2-1, is DGGITQSPKYLFRKEGQNVTLSCEQNLNHDAMYWYRQDPGQGLRLIYYSQIVNDFQKGDIAEGYSVSREKKESFPLTVTSAQKNPTAFYLCASRGTSAHNEQFFGPGTRLTVL.

This rearrangement joins TRBV4-1 to TRBJ1-6, with D unresolved. The CDR3 contains 15 residues. The germline V gene has CDR1 MGHRA and CDR2 YSYEKL. V was pared by 0 bases and J by 4 bases, with 7 bases between. The CDR3 nucleotides read TGCGCCAGCAGCCAAGACCAGCTTTATAATTCACCCCTCCACTTT. Amino acid sequence: CASSQDQLYNSPLHF.

The CDR3 loop reads CSVYDSFSYEQYF. The CDR3 coding sequence is TGCAGCGTATATGACAGCTTCTCCTACGAGCAGTACTTC. The V gene is TRBV29-1, the J gene TRBJ2-7; weak D call: TRBD1 (5 bases). This CDR3 comprises 13 residues. Trimming took 6 bases from V and 0 from J, leaving 12 bases between them. Germline V gene sequence: CDR1 SQVTM, CDR2 ANQGSEA.

The CDR3 DNA reads TGTGCCAGCAGTGGGCCGACCTATGGCTACACCTTC. This sequence encodes CASSGPTYGYTF. J is TRBJ1-2 and V is TRBV25-1, with D uncertain. The V and J ends lost 4 bases and 4 bases respectively, with 7 bases between them. The CDR3 is made up of 12 amino acids. The V gene's germline CDR1 is MGHDK and CDR2 SYGVNS.

The chain links TRBV20-1 to TRBJ2-7; a possible D gene is TRBD2 (6 bases). V was pared by 3 bases and J by 3 bases, with 9 bases between. Germline V gene lookup returns CDR1 DFQATT and CDR2 SNEGSKA (reference sequence). The CDR3 length is 12 residues. The CDR3: CSASYGGYEQYF. The CDR3 DNA reads TGCAGTGCTAGTTACGGGGGCTACGAGCAGTACTTC.

V is TRBV6-5 and J is TRBJ1-1; D not resolved. Trimming shortened V by 0 bases and J by 13 bases, and 18 bases separated the two germline ends. This CDR3 comprises 14 residues. The V gene's germline CDR1 is MNHEY and CDR2 SVGAGI. CDR3 bases: TGTGCCAGCAGTTACTCCCTTCACAATCCCTTGGGTTTCTTT. It codes for CASSYSLHNPLGFF.

This chain's CDR3 is CASSLYLNYYGYTF. CDR3 coding DNA: TGTGCCAGCAGTTTATATCTGAACTACTATGGCTACACCTTC. V usage is TRBV28 and J usage is TRBJ1-2; no reliable D call. Germline V gene sequence: CDR1 MDHEN, CDR2 SYDVKM. Between the trimmed V and J ends, which lost 1 base and 3 bases, there was a span of 9 bases. The CDR3 contains 14 residues.

This clone occurred a few times. This chain links TRBV7-8 with TRBJ1-5; 7 nucleotides agree with TRBD1. Germline CDR1 reads SGHVS; CDR2 reads FQNEAQ. V shed 5 bases, J shed 6 bases, and the junction held 13 bases outside the gene matches. CDR3 length equals 16 residues. In DNA, the CDR3 is TGTGCCAGCAGCCCGAGACAGGGTAGCTTTAGTCAGCCCCAGCATTTT. Translation gives CASSPRQGSFSQPQHF.

This rearrangement joins TRBV19 to TRBJ1-5; D remains unclear. The ends were cut back, 1 base at V and 5 bases at J, with 6 bases in the middle. CDR3 length equals 13 residues. Per germline, CDR1 LNHDA and CDR2 SQIVND (reference sequence). In nucleotides, the CDR3 is TGTGCCAGTAGTATAGGGATAGATCAGCCCCAGCATTTT. Translated, it gives CASSIGIDQPQHF.

In this sample, this clone turned up once. The chain carries TRBV10-3 and TRBJ2-3; possibly TRBD1 for D (6 bases). V was trimmed by 3 bases and J by 3 bases, leaving 19 bases between them. The CDR3 sequence is 17 residues long. The V gene's germline CDR1 is ENHRY and CDR2 SYGVKD. This CDR3 reads CAISDQGRISSTDTQYF. The CDR3 coding sequence is TGTGCCATCAGTGACCAGGGGCGGATATCATCTACAGATACGCAGTATTTT.

The gene calls are TRBV7-9 and TRBJ2-3; possible D gene TRBD2, 5 bases. The germline V and J ends were trimmed by 5 bases and 5 bases, with 11 bases remaining between them. The length of the CDR3 is 13 residues. Germline-derived CDR1 and CDR2 are SEHNR and FQNEAQ (reference sequence). In DNA, the CDR3 is TGTGCCAGCAGCACCTCTGGAGGAGATACGCAGTATTTT. It yields the protein CASSTSGGDTQYF.

J is TRBJ1-1 and V is TRBV5-1, with 9 bases identical to TRBD1. Germline lookup yields CDR1 SGHRS and CDR2 YFSETQ. The CDR3 contains 15 residues. V lost 3 bases and J lost 5; bases outside the gene matches: 8. The chain's CDR3 is CASSSQGQGGTEAFF. The CDR3 bases are TGCGCCAGCAGCTCGCAGGGACAGGGAGGAACTGAAGCTTTCTTT.

This chain uses TRBV18 with TRBJ2-7, with a weak D call TRBD1 (7 bases). V was shortened by 8 bases and J by 3 bases, with 11 bases between the two germline ends. This CDR3 has 12 amino acids. Germline V gives CDR1 KGHSH, CDR2 LQKENI. The DNA for the CDR3 is TGTGCCAGCGCGGGACAGTACTACGAGCAGTACTTC. This sequence encodes CASAGQYYEQYF.

This clone was observed a handful of times. The chain joins TRBV7-2 to TRBJ1-1; D not certain. V was trimmed by 5 bases and J by 7 bases, leaving 14 bases between them. The CDR3 sequence is 13 residues long. CDR1 SGHTA and CDR2 FQGNSA come from the germline V gene. The CDR3 DNA reads as TGTGCCAGCAGCCCTGACCGGACCTTTGAAGCTTTCTTT. Encoded protein: CASSPDRTFEAFF.

This clone has a handful of counts. The V call is TRBV4-1, the J call TRBJ2-5; 16 bases map to TRBD2. The CDR3 contains 17 residues. Trimming cost V 3 bases and J 5 bases; bases outside gene matches: 6. Germline CDR1 and CDR2: MGHRA and YSYEKL. The CDR3 DNA reads TGCGCCAGCAGCCACCTGGGACTAGCGGGAGGGGGGGAGACCCAGTACTTC. It specifies CASSHLGLAGGGETQYF.

The chain is built from TRBV2 and TRBJ1-6; D call uncertain. This CDR3 has 14 residues. Trimming removed 1 base at V and 6 bases at J, with 7 bases between. Germline lookup yields CDR1 SNHLY and CDR2 FYNNEI. The CDR3 DNA sequence: TGTGCCAGCAGTGAAGTGACCACTAATTCACCCCTCCACTTT. Protein product: CASSEVTTNSPLHF.

The J gene is TRBJ2-5, the V gene TRBV7-9; 11 bases align to TRBD2. Trimming removed 5 bases from V and 5 bases from J; junction bases left unmatched: 19. The CDR3 extends over 19 amino acids. Germline V gene sequence: CDR1 SEHNR, CDR2 FQNEAQ (reference sequence). In nucleotides, the CDR3 is TGTGCCAGCAGCCGAACAAACCTAGCGGGAGGTGGGGCTTTTGAGACCCAGTACTTC. The encoded protein is CASSRTNLAGGGAFETQYF.

This chain connects TRBV3-1 (or the pseudogene TRBV3-2) to TRBJ2-5; D unresolved. V was cut by 2 bases and J by 2 bases, with 12 bases left in between. The CDR3 consists of 15 residues. Germline CDR1 reads LGHDT; CDR2 reads YNNKEL (reference sequence). The CDR3 protein is CASSQKSGYQETQYF. The CDR3 DNA sequence: TGTGCCAGCAGCCAAAAGTCCGGGTATCAAGAGACCCAGTACTTC.

The rearrangement uses TRBV18 and TRBJ2-1, with D uncertain. CDR1 is KGHSH, CDR2 LQKENI, per germline. The CDR3 has 13 residues. V shed 6 bases and J shed 4 bases, with 10 bases lying between them. The CDR3 sequence is CASSVAVYNEQFF. The CDR3 coding sequence is TGTGCCAGCTCCGTCGCAGTTTACAATGAGCAGTTCTTC.

V and J are TRBV19 and TRBJ2-1; D is uncertain. Germline CDR1 reads LNHDA; CDR2 reads SQIVND (reference sequence). The CDR3 is 15 amino acids. V lost 1 base, J lost 6 bases, and 13 bases lay in between. The CDR3 region is CASSIVPGPPNEQFF. The CDR3 region has the DNA TGTGCCAGTAGTATAGTTCCGGGCCCCCCCAATGAGCAGTTCTTC.